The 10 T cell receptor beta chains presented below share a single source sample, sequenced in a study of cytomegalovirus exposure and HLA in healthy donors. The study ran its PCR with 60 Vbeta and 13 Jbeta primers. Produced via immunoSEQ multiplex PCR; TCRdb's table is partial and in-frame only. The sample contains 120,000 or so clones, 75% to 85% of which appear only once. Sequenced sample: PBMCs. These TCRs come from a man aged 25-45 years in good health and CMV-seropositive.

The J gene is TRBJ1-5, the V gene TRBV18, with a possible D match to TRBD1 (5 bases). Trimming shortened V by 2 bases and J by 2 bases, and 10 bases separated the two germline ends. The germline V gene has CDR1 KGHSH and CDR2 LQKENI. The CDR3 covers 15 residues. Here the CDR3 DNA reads TGTGCCAGCTCACCAGGCAAAGGGGGCAATCAGCCCCAGCATTTT. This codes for CASSPGKGGNQPQHF. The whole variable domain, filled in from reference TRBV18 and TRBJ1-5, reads NAGVMQNPRHLVRRRGQEARLRCSPMKGHSHVYWYRQLPEEGLKFMVYLQKENIIDESGMPKERFSAEFPKEGPSILRIQQVVRGDSAAYFCASSPGKGGNQPQHFGDGTRLSIL.

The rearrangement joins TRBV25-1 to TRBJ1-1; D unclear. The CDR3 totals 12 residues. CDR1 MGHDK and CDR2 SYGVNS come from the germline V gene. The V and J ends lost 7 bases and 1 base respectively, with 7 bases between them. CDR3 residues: CASTDWNTEAFF. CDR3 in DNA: TGTGCCAGCACTGACTGGAACACTGAAGCTTTCTTT.

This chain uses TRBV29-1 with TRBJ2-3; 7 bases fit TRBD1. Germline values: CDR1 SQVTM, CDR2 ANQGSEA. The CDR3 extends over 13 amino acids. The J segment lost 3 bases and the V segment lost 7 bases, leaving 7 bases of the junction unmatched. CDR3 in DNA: TGCAGCGAAACTACGACAGGGACAGATACGCAGTATTTT. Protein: CSETTTGTDTQYF.

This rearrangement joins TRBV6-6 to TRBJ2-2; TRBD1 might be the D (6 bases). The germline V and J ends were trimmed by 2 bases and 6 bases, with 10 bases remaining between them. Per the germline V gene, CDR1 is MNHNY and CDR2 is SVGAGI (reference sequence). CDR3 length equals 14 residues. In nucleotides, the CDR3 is TGTGCCAGCAGTTACCGCAGGGGTCCCGGGGAGCTGTTTTTT. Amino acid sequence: CASSYRRGPGELFF.

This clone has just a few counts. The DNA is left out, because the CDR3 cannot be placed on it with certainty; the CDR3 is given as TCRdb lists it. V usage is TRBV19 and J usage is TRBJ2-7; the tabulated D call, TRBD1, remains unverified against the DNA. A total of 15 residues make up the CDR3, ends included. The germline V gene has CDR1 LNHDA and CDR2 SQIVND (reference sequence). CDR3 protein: CASTSGQGATYEQYF.

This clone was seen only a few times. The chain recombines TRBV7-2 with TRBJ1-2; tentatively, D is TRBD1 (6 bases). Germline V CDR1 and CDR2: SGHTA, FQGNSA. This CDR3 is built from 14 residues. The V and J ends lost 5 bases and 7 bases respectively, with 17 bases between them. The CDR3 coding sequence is TGTGCCAGCAGCCCTGGGGCGGGGGCTGGTGGCTACACCTTC. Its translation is CASSPGAGAGGYTF.

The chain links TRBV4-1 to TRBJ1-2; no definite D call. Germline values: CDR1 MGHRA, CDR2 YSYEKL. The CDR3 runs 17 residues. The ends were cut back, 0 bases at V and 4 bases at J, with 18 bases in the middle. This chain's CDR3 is CASSQDILAGAVYGYTF. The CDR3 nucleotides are TGCGCCAGCAGCCAAGATATCCTGGCAGGCGCTGTCTATGGCTACACCTTC.

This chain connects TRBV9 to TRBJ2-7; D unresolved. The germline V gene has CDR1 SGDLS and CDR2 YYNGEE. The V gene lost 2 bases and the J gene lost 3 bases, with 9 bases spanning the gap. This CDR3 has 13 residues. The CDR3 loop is CASSVHGDYEQYF. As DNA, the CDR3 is TGTGCCAGCAGCGTCCACGGAGACTACGAGCAGTACTTC.

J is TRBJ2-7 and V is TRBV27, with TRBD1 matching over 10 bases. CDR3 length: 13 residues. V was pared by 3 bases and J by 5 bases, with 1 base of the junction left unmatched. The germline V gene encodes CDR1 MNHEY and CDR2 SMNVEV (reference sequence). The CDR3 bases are TGTGCCAGCAGTTTGACAGGGGGCGACGAGCAGTACTTC. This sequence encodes CASSLTGGDEQYF.

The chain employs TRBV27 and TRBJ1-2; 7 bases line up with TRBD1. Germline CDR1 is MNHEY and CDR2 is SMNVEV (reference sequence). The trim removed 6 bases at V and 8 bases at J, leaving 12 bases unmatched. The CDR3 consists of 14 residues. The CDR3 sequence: CASSPGQPLWGYTF. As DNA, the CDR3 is TGTGCCAGCAGCCCGGGACAGCCCTTATGGGGCTACACCTTC.